These 5 T cell receptor beta chains originate from one sample sequenced in a study of T-cell reconstitution after alpha-beta-depleted transplantation in children. Unique molecular identifiers were used in preparing the TCRbeta library. TCRdb reanalysed the PCR reads using MiXCR and keeps one entry per CDR3 protein. The sample lists about 600,000 distinct CDR3 sequences, 20% to 25% occurring once. The specimen was PBMCs, mostly from graft donor cells, collected 360 days after TCRalphabeta/CD19-depleted stem cell transplant. These receptors all come from a boy in the first two years of life who had a stem cell transplant for acute myeloid leukemia, so the T cells may come from the graft donor.

This sequence joins TRBV7-8 and TRBJ2-1; D not certain. The CDR3 consists of 14 residues. Deletions cut 7 bases from V and 3 bases from J, with 13 bases between. Looked up from germline, CDR1 is SGHVS and CDR2 is FQNEAQ. CDR3 residues: CASKDGSFYNEQFF. The CDR3 nucleotides read TGTGCCAGCAAAGACGGTAGCTTCTACAATGAGCAGTTCTTC.

This clonotype was seen more than once but under ten times. V is TRBV7-9 and J is TRBJ2-1; D perhaps matches TRBD2 (5 bases). Trimming stripped 1 base from V and 9 bases from J, with 13 bases between. There are 14 residues in the CDR3. Germline CDR1 is SEHNR and CDR2 is FQNEAQ (reference sequence). CDR3 sequence reads: CASSLVAGKGEQFF. Written as DNA, the CDR3 is TGTGCCAGCAGCTTAGTTGCGGGCAAGGGTGAGCAGTTCTTC.

This chain joins TRBV10-2 and TRBJ1-5, with D possibly matching TRBD1 (6 bases). Per the germline V gene, CDR1 is WSHSY and CDR2 is SAAADI. Trimming stripped 3 bases from V and 6 bases from J, with 12 bases between. The CDR3 is made up of 14 amino acids. In DNA form, the CDR3 reads TGCGCCAGCAGTGATCGGGGGGGCGTTCAGCCCCAGCATTTT. Translation gives CASSDRGGVQPQHF.

This chain connects TRBV12-3 or TRBV12-4 to TRBJ1-4, with 8 bases matching TRBD1. V shed 6 bases and J 4 bases; nucleotides not matched to a gene: 4. The CDR3 extends over 14 amino acids. For the CDR3, the DNA is TGTGCCAGCAGCTGGGGACAGGTTAATGAAAAACTGTTTTTT. It codes for CASSWGQVNEKLFF.

This clonotype showed up many times. The rearrangement joins TRBV20-1 to TRBJ1-5; tentative D call: TRBD1 (5 bases). V lost 6 bases and J 13 bases, leaving 25 bases between the germline ends. CDR3 size: 14 residues. Germline CDR1 and CDR2: DFQATT and SNEGSKA (reference sequence). Here the CDR3 DNA reads TGCAGTGCATCAGCCGGGACGGCTTGGAACCTTCAGCATTTT. It is translated as CSASAGTAWNLQHF.